Shown below are 8 T cell receptor beta chains from a single sample sequenced in a study of blood T cells in healthy people across ages. Then a second PCR, running roughly 7 to 11 cycles, was carried out with a sample-barcoded 5' primer and a J-beta primer mix. TCRdb reanalysed the 5' RACE reads using MiXCR and keeps one entry per CDR3 protein. This sample has about 970,000 distinct CDR3 sequences, with 45% to 60% found just once. The material sequenced was blood. The receptors here all came from a woman aged 55-69 years in good health.

Remarks on this clonotype: One end of the junction is discordant with germline, which a read error may explain. This chain uses TRBV3-1 with TRBJ2-2, with D possibly being TRBD2 (5 bases). This CDR3 is 16 amino acids long. Looked up from germline, CDR1 is LGHDT and CDR2 is YNNKEL (reference sequence). Here the CDR3 reads CASSQGPPTNTGKLFF. CDR3 sequence (DNA): TGTGCCAGCAGCCAAGGGCCGCCGACTAACACCGGGAAGCTGTTTTTT.

The chain couples TRBV27 to TRBJ2-7; TRBD1 matches 7 bases. The CDR3 length is 17 residues. The V gene's germline CDR1 is MNHEY and CDR2 SMNVEV (reference sequence). V lost 3 bases and J lost 5; bases outside the gene matches: 16. The CDR3 region is CASSFSLGDSGLHEQYF. The DNA of the CDR3 is TGTGCCAGCAGTTTCTCCTTAGGGGACAGCGGTTTACACGAGCAGTACTTC.

This clonotype was counted a single time. The chain couples TRBV7-2 to TRBJ2-7, with 7 bases identical to TRBD2. CDR1 is SGHTA and CDR2 is FQGNSA in the germline V gene. V shed 1 base and J 5 bases; nucleotides not matched to a gene: 8. The CDR3 spans 15 residues. The CDR3 nucleotides read TGTGCCAGCAGCTTAGGTCAGGGACTATACAACGAGCAGTACTTC. Amino acids: CASSLGQGLYNEQYF.

The chain couples TRBV20-1 to TRBJ2-7; 12 bases match TRBD2. CDR1 and CDR2 (germline): DFQATT, SNEGSKA (reference sequence). The CDR3 loop spans 15 amino acids. V lost 1 base and J lost 2; bases outside the gene matches: 3. For the CDR3, the DNA is TGCAGTGCTAGAGGACTAGCGGGAGTCACCTACGAGCAGTACTTC. Translating gives CSARGLAGVTYEQYF.

This sequence joins TRBV28 and TRBJ2-3, with TRBD2 as a possible D gene (5 bases). V gave up 8 bases and J gave up 5 bases, with 14 bases separating them. Germline V CDR1 and CDR2: MDHEN, SYDVKM. The CDR3 length is 13 residues. The CDR3 sequence is CASAPSLVDTQYF. As DNA, the CDR3 is TGTGCCAGCGCTCCTAGCTTAGTAGATACGCAGTATTTT.

The rearrangement links TRBV24-1 to TRBJ2-1; D is uncertain. This CDR3 comprises 13 residues. V lost 5 bases to trimming and J lost 9 bases, with 13 bases between them. The germline gives CDR1 KGHDR, CDR2 SFDVKD. This chain's CDR3 is CATSGVGVAEQFF. CDR3 DNA sequence: TGTGCCACCAGTGGGGTAGGTGTGGCTGAGCAGTTCTTC.

This chain joins TRBV10-3 and TRBJ2-7, with a tentative D call TRBD2 (6 bases). CDR1 ENHRY and CDR2 SYGVKD come from the germline V gene. The CDR3 is made up of 13 amino acids. V dropped 6 bases and J dropped 6 bases, with 15 bases sitting between them. CDR3 residues: CAIREPFGGEQYF. CDR3 DNA sequence: TGTGCCATCAGGGAGCCGTTCGGGGGCGAGCAGTACTTC.

This clonotype was seen a handful of times. The V gene is TRBV7-9, the J gene TRBJ2-3, with 8 bases fitting TRBD1. V lost 4 bases and J lost 5; bases outside the gene matches: 8. CDR3 size: 15 residues. Germline assignment: CDR1 SEHNR and CDR2 FQNEAQ (reference sequence). CDR3 coding DNA: TGTGCCAGCAGCTCGGGGACAGGCGGTGGAGATACGCAGTATTTT. Translating gives CASSSGTGGGDTQYF. Together with reference TRBV7-9 and TRBJ2-3, the CDR3 gives the full variable domain: DTGVSQNPRHKITKRGQNVTFRCDPISEHNRLYWYRQTLGQGPEFLTYFQNEAQLEKSRLLSDRFSAERPKGSFSTLEIQRTEQGDSAMYLCASSSGTGGGDTQYFGPGTRLTVL.